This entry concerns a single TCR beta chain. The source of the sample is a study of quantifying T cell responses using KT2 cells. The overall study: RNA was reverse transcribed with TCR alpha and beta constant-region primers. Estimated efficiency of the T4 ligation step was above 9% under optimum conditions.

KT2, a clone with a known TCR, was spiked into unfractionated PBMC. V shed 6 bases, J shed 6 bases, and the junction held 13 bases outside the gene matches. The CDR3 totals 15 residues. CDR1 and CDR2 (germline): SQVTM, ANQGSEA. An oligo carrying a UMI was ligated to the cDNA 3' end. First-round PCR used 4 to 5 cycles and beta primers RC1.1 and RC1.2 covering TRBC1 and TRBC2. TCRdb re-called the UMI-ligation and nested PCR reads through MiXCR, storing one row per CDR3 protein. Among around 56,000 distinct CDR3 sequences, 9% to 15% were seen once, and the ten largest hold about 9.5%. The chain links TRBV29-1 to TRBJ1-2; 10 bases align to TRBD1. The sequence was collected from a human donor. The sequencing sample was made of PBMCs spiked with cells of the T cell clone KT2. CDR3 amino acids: CSVPLTGGAENGYTF. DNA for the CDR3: TGCAGCGTCCCCCTGACAGGGGGCGCGGAAAATGGCTACACCTTC.